The T cell receptor beta chain described here comes from a study of blood T cell repertoires in COVID-19. Using immunoSEQ multiplex PCR, the repertoire was profiled, and TCRdb retains in-frame clones only, with some absent. Among 55,000 to 75,000 clones, roughly nine tenths were seen once, and the ten largest hold over 0.95%. The TCR was taken from a man aged 55 to 70 with acute or convalescent COVID-19. The specimen was peripheral blood.

In DNA, the CDR3 is TGTGCCAGCAGTGCAGGGGGCGCGGAGACCCAGTACTTC. Translation gives CASSAGGAETQYF. The gene calls are TRBV28 and TRBJ2-5; TRBD1 agrees at 8 bases. The CDR3 runs 13 residues. After removal of 5 bases from V and 5 bases from J, the junction contained 4 bases not matched to a gene. Germline lookup yields CDR1 MDHEN and CDR2 SYDVKM.